The 14 T cell receptor beta chains presented below share a single source sample, sequenced in a study of T cells after yellow fever vaccination. TCRdb itself ran the 5' RACE reads through MiXCR, one entry per CDR3 protein. The sample yields some 250,000 distinct CDR3 sequences, roughly 3.5% seen once. The starting material was PBMCs, obtained 15 days after the yellow fever booster vaccination. The origin of the receptors is a man between 18 and 35 years old who received the YFV17D yellow fever vaccine.

This clonotype was found many times. The rearrangement joins TRBV6-1 to TRBJ2-1; tentative D call: TRBD2 (6 bases). The V gene lost 4 bases and the J gene lost 1 base, with 14 bases spanning the gap. Germline V CDR1 and CDR2: MNHNS, SASEGT. The CDR3 covers 16 residues. CDR3 protein: CASSGASERSYNEQFF. CDR3 nucleotide sequence: TGTGCCAGCAGTGGAGCTAGCGAGCGGTCCTACAATGAGCAGTTCTTC.

In this sample, this clonotype turned up many times. V and J are TRBV12-3 or TRBV12-4 and TRBJ1-1; 7 bases line up with TRBD1. The CDR3 runs 13 residues. Losses at the gene ends were 7 bases for V and 11 bases for J; bases not matched to a gene: 13. CDR3 nucleotide sequence: TGTGCCAGCACTGGAGGGGGCCACGAAGAGGCTTTCTTT. It specifies CASTGGGHEEAFF.

The J gene is TRBJ1-5, the V gene TRBV7-6; D not resolved. The CDR3 totals 13 residues. Germline V lookup: CDR1 SGHVS, CDR2 FNYEAQ. Trimming stripped 2 bases from V and 7 bases from J, with 9 bases between. The chain's CDR3 is CASSLSDLQPQHF. In DNA, the CDR3 is TGTGCCAGCAGCTTATCGGACCTACAGCCCCAGCATTTT.

This clonotype was counted many times. The chain is built from TRBV5-1 and TRBJ2-1; a weak D match, TRBD2 (6 bases). Germline V gives CDR1 SGHRS, CDR2 YFSETQ. The CDR3 sequence is 15 residues long. Trimming cost V 7 bases and J 3 bases, with 17 bases left between them. DNA for the CDR3: TGCGCCAGCCAGCAGCCGGAGGGTGGCTACAATGAGCAGTTCTTC. Translating gives CASQQPEGGYNEQFF.

As to this clonotype: This may arise from a read error, as a much more abundant clone is one base away. The chain combines TRBV7-3 with TRBJ2-5; D not resolved. This CDR3 has 13 amino acids. Germline assignment: CDR1 SGHTA and CDR2 FQGTGA. Trimming removed 1 base from V and 1 base from J, with 4 bases in between. CDR3 nucleotides: TGTGCCAGCAGCTTAATGTCCCAAGAGACCCAGTACTTC. It specifies CASSLMSQETQYF. The whole variable domain, filled in from reference TRBV7-3 and TRBJ2-5, reads GAGVSQTPSNKVTEKGKYVELRCDPISGHTALYWYRQSLGQGPEFLIYFQGTGAADDSGLPNDRFFAVRPEGSVSTLKIQRTERGDSAVYLCASSLMSQETQYFGPGTRLLVL.

This clonotype was seen repeatedly, ten times or more. The gene calls are TRBV20-1 and TRBJ1-5, with a weak D call TRBD1 (5 bases). The CDR3 contains 15 residues. The V end was cut by 0 bases, the J end by 0 bases, with 9 bases between. Germline CDR1 DFQATT, CDR2 SNEGSKA (reference sequence). The CDR3 sequence is CSARDRGPSNQPQHF. CDR3 bases: TGCAGTGCTAGAGATCGGGGACCTAGCAATCAGCCCCAGCATTTT.

This clonotype was observed many times. The CDR3 spells CASSYGTARRSSYNEQFF. In DNA form, the CDR3 reads TGTGCCAGCAGCTACGGGACAGCGAGAAGGAGCTCCTACAATGAGCAGTTCTTC. J is TRBJ2-1 and V is TRBV5-8, with TRBD1 matching over 7 bases. CDR1 SGHTS and CDR2 YDEGEE come from the germline V gene. The CDR3 totals 18 residues. V was pared by 3 bases and J by 0 bases, with 12 bases of the junction left unmatched.

At least ten counts were recorded for this clonotype. V and J are TRBV5-1 and TRBJ1-1; D call uncertain. V shed 1 base and J shed 3 bases, with 7 bases lying between them. This CDR3 comprises 13 residues. CDR1 and CDR2 (germline): SGHRS, YFSETQ. The CDR3 region is CASSLLGDTEAFF. Written as DNA, the CDR3 is TGCGCCAGCAGCTTGCTTGGGGACACTGAAGCTTTCTTT.

This clonotype has at least ten counts. The chain is built from TRBV27 and TRBJ2-7; possibly TRBD1 for D (6 bases). Germline-derived CDR1 and CDR2 are MNHEY and SMNVEV (reference sequence). The CDR3 extends over 13 amino acids. V dropped 5 bases and J dropped 4 bases, with 12 bases sitting between them. The CDR3 sequence is CASSLQQGYEQYF. CDR3 bases: TGTGCCAGCAGTCTCCAACAGGGTTACGAGCAGTACTTC.

This clonotype was counted at least ten times. The rearrangement links TRBV28 to TRBJ2-5; 7 bases match TRBD2. Per the germline V gene, CDR1 is MDHEN and CDR2 is SYDVKM. CDR3 size: 15 residues. The junction had 8 bases not matched to a gene; V was cut back by 3 bases and J by 4 bases. The CDR3 region has the DNA TGTGCCAGCAGTTTCCCCTCTGGGACTATAGAGACCCAGTACTTC. The encoded protein is CASSFPSGTIETQYF. Looking up the rest from reference TRBV28 and TRBJ2-5 gives the full variable domain: DVKVTQSSRYLVKRTGEKVFLECVQDMDHENMFWYRQDPGLGLRLIYFSYDVKMKEKGDIPEGYSVSREKKERFSLILESASTNQTSMYLCASSFPSGTIETQYFGPGTRLLVL.

This clonotype has at least ten counts. V gene TRBV7-8 combines with J gene TRBJ2-3; no firm D call. This CDR3 contains 13 residues. Trimming pared 7 bases from V and 1 base from J, leaving 9 bases between. Germline lookup yields CDR1 SGHVS and CDR2 FQNEAQ. CDR3: CASTGAGTDTQYF. CDR3 in DNA: TGTGCCAGCACAGGTGCGGGCACAGATACGCAGTATTTT.

Ten or more counts support this clonotype. The chain has TRBV24-1 and TRBJ2-3; D ambiguous. Germline V gene data show CDR1 as KGHDR and CDR2 as SFDVKD. V was cut by 7 bases and J by 2 bases, with 9 bases left in between. This CDR3 is 13 amino acids long. The DNA of the CDR3 is TGTGCCACCAGCCGACACCCCACAGATACGCAGTATTTT. Protein: CATSRHPTDTQYF.

This clonotype was seen ten or more times. This rearrangement joins TRBV19 to TRBJ2-2, with TRBD2 as a possible D gene (7 bases). Germline CDR1 and CDR2: LNHDA and SQIVND (reference sequence). Trimming shortened V by 11 bases and J by 0 bases, and 16 bases separated the two germline ends. CDR3 length: 15 amino acids. The CDR3 here is CASNGGLANTGELFF. The CDR3 coding sequence is TGTGCCTCTAACGGGGGGCTCGCGAACACCGGGGAGCTGTTTTTT. Full variable domain (missing parts from reference TRBV19 and TRBJ2-2): DGGITQSPKYLFRKEGQNVTLSCEQNLNHDAMYWYRQDPGQGLRLIYYSQIVNDFQKGDIAEGYSVSREKKESFPLTVTSAQKNPTAFYLCASNGGLANTGELFFGEGSRLTVL.

This clonotype was recorded at least ten times. This rearrangement joins TRBV2 to TRBJ2-1, with a tentative D call TRBD1 (6 bases). The CDR3 covers 16 residues. The germline CDR1 and CDR2 sequences are SNHLY and FYNNEI. V was shortened by 7 bases and J by 7 bases, with 23 bases between the two germline ends. CDR3 in amino acids: CASIFRARGEVNEQFF. CDR3 in DNA: TGTGCCAGCATATTCAGAGCCAGGGGTGAAGTGAATGAGCAGTTCTTC.